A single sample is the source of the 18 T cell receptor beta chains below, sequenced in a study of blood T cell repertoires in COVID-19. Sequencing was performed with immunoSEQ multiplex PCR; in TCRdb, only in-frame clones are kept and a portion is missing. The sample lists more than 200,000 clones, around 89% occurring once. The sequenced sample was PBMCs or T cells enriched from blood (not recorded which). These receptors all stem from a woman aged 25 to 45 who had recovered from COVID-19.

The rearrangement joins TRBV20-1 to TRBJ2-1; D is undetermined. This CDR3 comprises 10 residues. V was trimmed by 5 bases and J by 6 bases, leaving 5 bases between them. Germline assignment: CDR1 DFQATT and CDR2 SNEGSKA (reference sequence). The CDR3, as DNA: TGCAGTGCTGTACTCAATGAGCAGTTCTTC. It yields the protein CSAVLNEQFF.

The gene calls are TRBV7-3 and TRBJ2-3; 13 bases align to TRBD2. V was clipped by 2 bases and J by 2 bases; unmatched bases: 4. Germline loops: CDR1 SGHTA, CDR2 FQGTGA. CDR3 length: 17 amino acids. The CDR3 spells CASSLGLAGALTDTQYF. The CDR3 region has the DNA TGTGCCAGCAGCTTAGGACTAGCGGGAGCGCTCACAGATACGCAGTATTTT.

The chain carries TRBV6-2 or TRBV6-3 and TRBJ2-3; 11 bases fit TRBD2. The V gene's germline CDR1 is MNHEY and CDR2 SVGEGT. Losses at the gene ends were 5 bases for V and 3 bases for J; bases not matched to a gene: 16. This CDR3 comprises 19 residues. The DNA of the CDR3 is TGTGCCAGCAGTGGGCCGACTAGCGGGACCGGGGGCGGAACAGATACGCAGTATTTT. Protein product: CASSGPTSGTGGGTDTQYF.

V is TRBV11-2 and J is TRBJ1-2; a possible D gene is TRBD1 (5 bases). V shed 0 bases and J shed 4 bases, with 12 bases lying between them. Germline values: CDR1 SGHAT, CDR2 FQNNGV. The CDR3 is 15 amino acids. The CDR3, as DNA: TGTGCCAGCAGCTTAGATCGGAACAGGATCTATGGCTACACCTTC. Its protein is CASSLDRNRIYGYTF.

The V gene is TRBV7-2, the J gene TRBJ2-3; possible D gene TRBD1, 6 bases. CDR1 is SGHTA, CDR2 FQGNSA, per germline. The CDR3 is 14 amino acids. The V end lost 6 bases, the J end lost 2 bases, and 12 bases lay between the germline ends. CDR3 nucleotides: TGTGCCAGCAGGATCACAGGGTACACAGATACGCAGTATTTT. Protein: CASRITGYTDTQYF. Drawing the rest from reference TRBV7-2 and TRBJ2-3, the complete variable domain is GAGVSQSPSNKVTEKGKDVELRCDPISGHTALYWYRQSLGQGLEFLIYFQGNSAPDKSGLPSDRFSAERTGGSVSTLTIQRTQQEDSAVYLCASRITGYTDTQYFGPGTRLTVL.

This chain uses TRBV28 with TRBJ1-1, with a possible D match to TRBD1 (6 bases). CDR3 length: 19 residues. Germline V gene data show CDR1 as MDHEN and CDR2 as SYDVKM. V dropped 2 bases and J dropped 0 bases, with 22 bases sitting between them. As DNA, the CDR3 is TGTGCCAGCAGTTTACCCTACCTCACCTTAACAGGGTTGAACACTGAAGCTTTCTTT. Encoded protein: CASSLPYLTLTGLNTEAFF. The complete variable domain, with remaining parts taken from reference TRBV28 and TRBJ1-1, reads DVKVTQSSRYLVKRTGEKVFLECVQDMDHENMFWYRQDPGLGLRLIYFSYDVKMKEKGDIPEGYSVSREKKERFSLILESASTNQTSMYLCASSLPYLTLTGLNTEAFFGQGTRLTVV.

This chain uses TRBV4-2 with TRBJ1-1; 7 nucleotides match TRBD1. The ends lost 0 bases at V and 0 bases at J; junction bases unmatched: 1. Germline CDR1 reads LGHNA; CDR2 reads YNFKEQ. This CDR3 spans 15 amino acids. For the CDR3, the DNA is TGTGCCAGCAGCCAAGAGGACAGGATGAACACTGAAGCTTTCTTT. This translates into CASSQEDRMNTEAFF.

The CDR3 region is CAISEFGEAYNSPLHF. CDR3 sequence (DNA): TGTGCCATCAGTGAGTTTGGCGAGGCCTATAATTCACCCCTCCACTTT. The chain uses TRBV10-3 and TRBJ1-6; no clear D. Germline CDR1 reads ENHRY; CDR2 reads SYGVKD. V lost 1 base, J lost 2 bases, and 9 bases lay in between. The CDR3 consists of 16 residues.

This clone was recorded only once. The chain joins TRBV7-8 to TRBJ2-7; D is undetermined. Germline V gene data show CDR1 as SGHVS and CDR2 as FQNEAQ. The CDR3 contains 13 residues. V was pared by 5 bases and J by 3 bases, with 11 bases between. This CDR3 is CASSPGLDYEQYF. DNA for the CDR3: TGTGCCAGCAGCCCAGGTTTGGACTACGAGCAGTACTTC.

The CDR3 DNA follows: TGTGCCACCAGTGACCCCGGTAGCGGGAGGGCCCTCGGAGAGACCCAGTACTTC. It specifies CATSDPGSGRALGETQYF. This chain uses TRBV24-1 with TRBJ2-5, with 11 bases that match TRBD2. The CDR3 is made up of 18 amino acids. V shed 4 bases and J 4 bases; nucleotides not matched to a gene: 13. Germline-derived CDR1 and CDR2 are KGHDR and SFDVKD.

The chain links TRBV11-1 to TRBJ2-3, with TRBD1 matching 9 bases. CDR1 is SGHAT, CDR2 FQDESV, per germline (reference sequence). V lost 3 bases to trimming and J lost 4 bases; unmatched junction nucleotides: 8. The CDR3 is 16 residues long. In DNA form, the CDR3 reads TGTGCCAGCAGCTTGCACCGGGACAGGGATGCAGATACGCAGTATTTT. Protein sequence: CASSLHRDRDADTQYF.

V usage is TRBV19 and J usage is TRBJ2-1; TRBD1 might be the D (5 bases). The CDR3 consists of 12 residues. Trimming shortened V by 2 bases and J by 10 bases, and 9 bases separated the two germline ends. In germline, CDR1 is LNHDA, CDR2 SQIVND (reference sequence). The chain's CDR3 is CASSIQGGEQFF. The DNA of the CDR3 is TGTGCCAGTAGTATACAGGGCGGAGAGCAGTTCTTC.

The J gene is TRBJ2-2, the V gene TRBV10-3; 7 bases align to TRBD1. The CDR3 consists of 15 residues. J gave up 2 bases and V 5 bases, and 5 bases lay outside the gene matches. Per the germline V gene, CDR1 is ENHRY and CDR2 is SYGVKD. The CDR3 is CAISLTGINTGELFF. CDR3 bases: TGTGCCATCAGTTTGACAGGGATAAACACCGGGGAGCTGTTTTTT.

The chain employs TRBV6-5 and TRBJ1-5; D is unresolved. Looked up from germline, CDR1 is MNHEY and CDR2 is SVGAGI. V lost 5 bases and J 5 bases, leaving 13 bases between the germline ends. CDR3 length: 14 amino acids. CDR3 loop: CASSPWRADQPQHF. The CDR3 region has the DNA TGTGCCAGCAGTCCATGGAGGGCGGATCAGCCCCAGCATTTT.

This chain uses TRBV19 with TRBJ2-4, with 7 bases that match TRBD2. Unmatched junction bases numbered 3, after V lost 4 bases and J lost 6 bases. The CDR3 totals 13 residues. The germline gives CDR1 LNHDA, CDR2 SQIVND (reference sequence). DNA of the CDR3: TGTGCCAGTAGTAGTGGGAGGGGAAACATTCAGTACTTC. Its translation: CASSSGRGNIQYF.

CDR3 region: CASNPIRTGNEKLFF. The CDR3 DNA sequence: TGTGCCAGCAACCCAATCCGGACAGGGAATGAAAAACTGTTTTTT. J is TRBJ1-4 and V is TRBV28; 8 nucleotides agree with TRBD1. CDR3 size: 15 residues. V was pared by 7 bases and J by 5 bases, with 9 bases of the junction left unmatched. Germline CDR1 and CDR2: MDHEN and SYDVKM.

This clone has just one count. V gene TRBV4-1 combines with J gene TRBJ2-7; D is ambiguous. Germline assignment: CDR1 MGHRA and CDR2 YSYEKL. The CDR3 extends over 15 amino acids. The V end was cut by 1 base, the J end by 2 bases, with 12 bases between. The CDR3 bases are TGCGCCAGCAGCCAAGCTCTAGGATACACCTACGAGCAGTACTTC. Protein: CASSQALGYTYEQYF.

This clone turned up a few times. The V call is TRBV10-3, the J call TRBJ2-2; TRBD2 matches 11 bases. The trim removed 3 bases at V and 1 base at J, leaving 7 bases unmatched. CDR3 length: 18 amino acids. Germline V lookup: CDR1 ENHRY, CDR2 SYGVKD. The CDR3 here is CAISDPGLADLNTGELFF. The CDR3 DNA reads TGTGCCATCAGTGACCCGGGACTAGCGGACCTGAACACCGGGGAGCTGTTTTTT.